This T cell receptor (beta chain) was recovered during a study of blood T cell dynamics during melanoma immunotherapy (TCRdb year 2020). About the investigation overall: All patients had metastatic melanoma and were given first-line pembrolizumab or nivolumab plus ipilimumab as standard of care in the United Kingdom. Peripheral T cell receptor repertoires of metastatic melanoma patients were profiled before and after one cycle of checkpoint inhibitor therapy to find early correlates of response. A training cohort was formed from consecutive patients, and a further independent group of patients from the same centre was pooled into an external validation set. The paper as a whole reports these results and caveats: The relatively small sample size was acknowledged as a potential limitation on generalization of the results. Patients who later achieved disease control showed a bifurcated PBMC repertoire reorganization at W3, with increased clonality or increased diversity, unlike progressors. Whether the T cell clones driving repertoire changes were melanoma-specific or reflected general immune activation could not be determined in the study.

From cysteine to phenylalanine, the CDR3 is 14 amino acids long. The only DNA kept is the CDR3, 42 bases in frame from the first base. Via the germline V gene, CDR1 is SNHLY and CDR2 FYNNEI. V loses 6 bases at its end and J loses 3 bases; junction bases beyond the gene matches: 4. The time point label for this specimen denotes: pre-treatment baseline. Blood samples were collected before treatment (T0) and at week 3 (W3), after the first cycle of checkpoint blockade. Except for a couple of patients with rapid clinical progression, response was assessed 12 weeks after the first infusion by RECIST 1.1; disease control meant complete response, partial response or stable disease. Patients were not eligible if they had prior systemic cancer treatment, concomitant immunosuppressant therapy or synchronous other active malignancies. Bulk PBMC and plasma cell-free DNA were both sequenced for TCR beta so that circulating cells and T cell turnover could be tracked. Lymphoprep and SepMate tubes were used to isolate PBMC from blood, and red cell lysis was then performed. QIAamp DNA Blood Mini kits were used to extract DNA from PBMC and from sorted T cell subsets.

With respect to this clone: Its antigen has not been determined. One base away there is no much larger clone; base qualities are not given.

Every bulk PBMC sample had a fixed 350 ng of DNA loaded. Following the manufacturer instructions, the immunoSEQ TCRb Assay kit was used to amplify TCR beta CDR3 sequences from genomic DNA. The KAPA Library Quantification Kit for Illumina platforms was used to quantify the pooled libraries by qPCR. Pooled libraries were clustered at roughly 0.55-1.2 pM and sequenced on an Illumina NextSeq 500. In the original analysis: The TCR data were analyzed using immunoSEQ ANALYZER and the R LymphoSeq package. A rearrangement efficiency score was calculated as productive divided by the sum of productive and non-productive CDR3 sequences. Clonality was assessed using the Gini coefficient and diversity using the Renyi index at alpha=1, with pairwise comparisons between timepoints within each patient. In LymphoSeq, clonal relatedness was computed using an edit distance of 3, and repertoire similarity was computed using the Bhattacharyya coefficient. To classify response, a linear discriminant analysis based on week-3 changes in clonality and diversity was built using the R MASS and caret packages. Entries here come from immuneACCESS through TCRdb and include only in-frame sequences with V and J called. Some clones fail to appear in such tables; in the studies checked, an unresolved V gene covers under half of the shortfall, and the cause of the remainder is unknown. That table furnishes V, J and clone size, whereas the DNA furnished D and trimming. The sample records 10,000 or so clones, around 90% of which are singletons. Over 30% of the sample is taken by the ten largest.

The source material was blood, sampled from a patient treated with checkpoint blockade. This clonotype was sampled from a human donor with melanoma. The sequence is built from TRBV2 and TRBJ2-3, with TRBD2 identical over 9 junction bases. The sequenced DNA: TGTGCCAGCAGCCTAGCGGGACGGACAGATACGCAGTATTTT. It is translated as CASSLAGRTDTQYF.